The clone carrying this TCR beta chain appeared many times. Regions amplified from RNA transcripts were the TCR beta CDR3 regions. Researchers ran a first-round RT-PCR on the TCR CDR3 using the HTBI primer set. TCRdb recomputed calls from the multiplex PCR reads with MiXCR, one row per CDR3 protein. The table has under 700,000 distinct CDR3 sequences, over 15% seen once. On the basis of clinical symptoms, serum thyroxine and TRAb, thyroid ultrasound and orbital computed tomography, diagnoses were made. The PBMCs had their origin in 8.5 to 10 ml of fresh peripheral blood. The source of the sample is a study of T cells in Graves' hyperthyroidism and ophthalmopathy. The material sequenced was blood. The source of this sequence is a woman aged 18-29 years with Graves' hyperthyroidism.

The CDR3 nucleotides are TGTGCCAGCAGTTTGCATGGGCCCTACGAGCAGTACTTC. Its protein product is CASSLHGPYEQYF. The chain combines TRBV28 with TRBJ2-7, with D unclear. Germline V gives CDR1 MDHEN, CDR2 SYDVKM. Trimming removed 3 bases at V and 2 bases at J, with 8 bases between. CDR3 length: 13 residues.